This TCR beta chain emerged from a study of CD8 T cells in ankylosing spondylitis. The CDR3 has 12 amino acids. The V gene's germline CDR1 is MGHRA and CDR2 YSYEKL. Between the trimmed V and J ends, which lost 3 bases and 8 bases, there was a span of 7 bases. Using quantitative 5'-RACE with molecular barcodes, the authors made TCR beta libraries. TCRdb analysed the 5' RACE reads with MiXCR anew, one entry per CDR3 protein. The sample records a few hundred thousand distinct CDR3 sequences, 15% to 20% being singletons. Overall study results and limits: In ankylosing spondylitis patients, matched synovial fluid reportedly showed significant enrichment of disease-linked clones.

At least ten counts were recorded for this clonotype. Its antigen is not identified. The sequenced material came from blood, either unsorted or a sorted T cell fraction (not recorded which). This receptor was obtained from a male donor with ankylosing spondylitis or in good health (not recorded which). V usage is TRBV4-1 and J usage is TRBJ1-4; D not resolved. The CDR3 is CASSHPREKLFF. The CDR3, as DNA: TGCGCCAGCAGCCACCCGAGGGAAAAACTGTTTTTT.